This entry describes one TCR beta chain. The CDR3 consists of 13 residues. V shed 0 bases and J shed 8 bases, with 13 bases lying between them. In germline, CDR1 is GTSNPN, CDR2 SVGIG (reference sequence). Each CDR3 protein is one row after TCRdb ran MiXCR on the 5' RACE reads. Of 250,000 to 400,000 distinct CDR3 sequences in the sample, over 3.5% were seen once. The data belong to a study of T cells after yellow fever vaccination. The chain combines TRBV30 with TRBJ1-2; tentatively, D is TRBD1 (5 bases). The input for sequencing was PBMCs, taken 5 days after the yellow fever booster vaccination. This sequence originates from a man between 18 and 29 years old who received the YFV17D yellow fever vaccine. CDR3 nucleotide sequence: TGTGCCTGGAGTGTCAGGGAAGCGGGAGGCTACACCTTC. This sequence encodes CAWSVREAGGYTF.